What follows describes a single T cell receptor beta chain. Diagnoses among patients were locally advanced or metastatic urothelial carcinoma. The sample comes from a study of PD-L1 blockade in urothelial cancer. Study-level background: Of 29 patients, twenty-five were males with bladder-origin urothelial cancer. Investigators checked blood 3 weeks (second dose) and 6 weeks after treatment start.

The junction had 2 bases not matched to a gene; V was cut back by 2 bases and J by 7 bases. Per the germline V gene, CDR1 is WSHSY and CDR2 is SAAADI. The CDR3 is made up of 15 amino acids. Every PCR was spiked with synthetic TCR analog templates. The table came from immunoSEQ multiplex PCR; TCRdb's copy has only in-frame clones and leaves some out. The sample gives about 100,000 clones, roughly nine tenths of which show up once; 0.7% to 0.95% is in the top ten. The V gene is TRBV10-2, the J gene TRBJ1-4, with TRBD1 matching 12 bases. This specimen consisted of PBMCs, obtained around atezolizumab (anti-PD-L1) treatment. The sequence was obtained from a woman of 80 years or more with urothelial cancer. CDR3 in DNA: TGCGCCAGCAGTGAGACGGGACAGGGGGCTGAAAAACTGTTTTTT. This sequence encodes CASSETGQGAEKLFF.